Below are 8 T cell receptor beta chains sequenced from a single sample in a study of T-cell memory formation after mild COVID-19. TCRdb reanalysed the 5' RACE reads using MiXCR and keeps one entry per CDR3 protein. The table lists around 190,000 distinct CDR3 sequences, under 20% of them singletons, with 3.5% to 5% in the top ten. Sequencing used PBMCs or a T cell subset sorted from them (not recorded which). Every receptor here comes from a man aged 18 to 29 who had mild COVID-19 (a few samples of this study predate the infection). Cell type and time point are not known.

The chain has TRBV4-3 and TRBJ2-3; D could derive from TRBD1 or TRBD2 (6 bases each). The V end lost 2 bases, the J end lost 4 bases, and 16 bases lay between the germline ends. Per the germline V gene, CDR1 is LGHNA and CDR2 is YSLEER. This CDR3 is 16 amino acids long. CDR3 residues: CASSQLQGLRADTQYF. In nucleotides, the CDR3 is TGCGCCAGCAGCCAACTACAGGGACTTAGGGCAGATACGCAGTATTTT.

This clonotype showed up just a few times. V and J are TRBV6-6 and TRBJ2-5; 10 nucleotides line up with TRBD2. V was pared by 4 bases and J by 4 bases, with 3 bases of the junction left unmatched. This CDR3 contains 14 residues. The germline gives CDR1 MNHNY, CDR2 SVGAGI (reference sequence). The CDR3 region has the DNA TGTGCCAGCAGTTCCCCTAGCGGGGGAGAGACCCAGTACTTC. Translating gives CASSSPSGGETQYF.

A single count supports this clonotype. The V and J genes are TRBV5-1 and TRBJ2-6; D call uncertain. V was cut by 5 bases and J by 0 bases, with 12 bases left in between. Looked up from germline, CDR1 is SGHRS and CDR2 is YFSETQ. The CDR3 consists of 16 residues. CDR3: CASSPRQDSGANVLTF. The CDR3 DNA reads TGCGCCAGCAGTCCGAGACAAGACTCTGGGGCCAACGTCCTGACTTTC.

The CDR3 spells CASSAGTDSSTDTQYF. CDR3 DNA: TGCGCCAGCAGCGCCGGGACGGATAGCAGCACAGATACGCAGTATTTT. This chain uses TRBV5-1 with TRBJ2-3; D may match TRBD1 or TRBD2 (5 bases each). Germline CDR1 is SGHRS and CDR2 is YFSETQ. The CDR3 length is 16 residues. V was cut by 4 bases and J by 0 bases, with 15 bases left in between. Combining the CDR3 with reference TRBV5-1 and TRBJ2-3 gives the whole variable domain KAGVTQTPRYLIKTRGQQVTLSCSPISGHRSVSWYQQTPGQGLQFLFEYFSETQRNKGNFPGRFSGRQFSNSRSEMNVSTLELGDSALYLCASSAGTDSSTDTQYFGPGTRLTVL.

The J gene is TRBJ1-2, the V gene TRBV20-1; TRBD1 matches 7 bases. Trimming cost V 4 bases and J 3 bases; bases outside gene matches: 5. The CDR3 has 13 amino acids. Germline V gene sequence: CDR1 DFQATT, CDR2 SNEGSKA (reference sequence). The chain's CDR3 is CSAIGQAYYGYTF. Here the CDR3 DNA reads TGCAGTGCTATCGGACAGGCGTACTATGGCTACACCTTC.

This clonotype has a handful of counts. The V and J genes are TRBV12-3 or TRBV12-4 and TRBJ1-5; a possible D gene is TRBD1 (5 bases). There are 15 residues in the CDR3. Trimming left V 6 bases short and J 3 bases short, with 15 bases between. The CDR3 nucleotides are TGTGCCAGCAGGAGGTCAGGGCCTGACAATCAGCCCCAGCATTTT. Translating it yields CASRRSGPDNQPQHF.

This clonotype was detected only a few times. V is TRBV20-1 and J is TRBJ2-7; 9 positions agree with TRBD1. The CDR3 contains 12 residues. Looked up from germline, CDR1 is DFQATT and CDR2 is SNEGSKA (reference sequence). CDR3 bases: TGCTCCCCTACCGGGACAGGGTACGAGCAGTACTTC. Translated: CSPTGTGYEQYF.

The chain combines TRBV9 with TRBJ2-5, with 10 bases matching TRBD1. Germline CDR1 reads SGDLS; CDR2 reads YYNGEE. The junction had 10 bases not matched to a gene; V was cut back by 4 bases and J by 4 bases. The CDR3 totals 16 residues. In nucleotides, the CDR3 is TGTGCCAGCAGCCTCGGGACAGGGGCCGGCTCAGAGACCCAGTACTTC. Translating it yields CASSLGTGAGSETQYF.